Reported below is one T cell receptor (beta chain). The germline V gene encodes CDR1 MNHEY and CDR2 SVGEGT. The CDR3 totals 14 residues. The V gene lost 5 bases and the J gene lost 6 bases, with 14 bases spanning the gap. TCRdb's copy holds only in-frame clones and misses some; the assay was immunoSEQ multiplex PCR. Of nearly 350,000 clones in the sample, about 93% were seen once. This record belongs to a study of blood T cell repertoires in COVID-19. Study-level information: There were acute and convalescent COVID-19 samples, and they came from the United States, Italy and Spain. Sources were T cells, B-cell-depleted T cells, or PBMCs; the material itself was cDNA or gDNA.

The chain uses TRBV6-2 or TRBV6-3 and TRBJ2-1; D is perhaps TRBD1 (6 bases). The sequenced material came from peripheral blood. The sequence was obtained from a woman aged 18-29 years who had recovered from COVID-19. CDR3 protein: CASSQNRVFNEQFF. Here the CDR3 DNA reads TGTGCCAGCAGTCAAAACAGGGTTTTCAATGAGCAGTTCTTC.